These 17 T cell receptor beta chains share one sample of origin, sequenced in a study of control samples from healthy donors and cancer patients. The assay was immunoSEQ multiplex PCR, and TCRdb's table has in-frame clones only and misses some. The sample has tens of thousands of clones; 80% to 95% are singletons. The sample consisted of PBMCs. All receptors derive from a man aged 30 to 39 with colorectal cancer.

This clone is a singleton in its sample. The V and J genes are TRBV13 and TRBJ2-5; 14 nucleotides agree with TRBD2. Unmatched junction bases numbered 6, after V lost 5 bases and J lost 4 bases. CDR1 and CDR2 from the germline V gene are PRHDT and FYEKMQ (reference sequence). This CDR3 comprises 16 residues. The CDR3 reads CASSPRLAGGLETQYF. The CDR3 coding sequence is TGTGCCAGCAGCCCCCGACTAGCGGGGGGGCTAGAGACCCAGTACTTC.

The V and J genes are TRBV10-2 and TRBJ2-7; D gene ambiguous. The germline V gene encodes CDR1 WSHSY and CDR2 SAAADI. V was trimmed by 10 bases and J by 3 bases, leaving 13 bases between them. The CDR3 consists of 12 residues. The CDR3, as DNA: TGCGCCACCCAGCACTTGAACTACGAGCAGTACTTC. Translating it yields CATQHLNYEQYF.

The rearrangement uses TRBV11-3 and TRBJ2-2, with D possibly matching TRBD1 (6 bases). The CDR3 extends over 15 amino acids. Germline lookup yields CDR1 SGHNT and CDR2 YENEEA. V lost 0 bases and J lost 4, with 9 bases in between. CDR3 in DNA: TGTGCCAGCAGCTTAGATCAACAGGGCACCGGGGAGCTGTTTTTT. This gives the protein CASSLDQQGTGELFF.

The rearrangement uses TRBV4-2 and TRBJ1-3; 7 bases fit TRBD1. Germline CDR1 reads LGHNA; CDR2 reads YNFKEQ. CDR3 length equals 15 residues. V lost 4 bases, J lost 4 bases, and 7 bases stayed unmatched. CDR3 sequence reads: CASSPRQGGGNTIYF. The CDR3 nucleotides read TGTGCCAGCAGCCCTCGACAGGGCGGAGGAAACACCATATATTTT.

The V call is TRBV6-6, the J call TRBJ1-1; no clear D gene. CDR3 length equals 11 residues. Deletions cut 0 bases from V and 5 bases from J, with 1 base between. Per germline, CDR1 MNHNY and CDR2 SVGAGI (reference sequence). The CDR3 reads CASSYSTEAFF. The CDR3 DNA reads as TGTGCCAGCAGTTACTCAACTGAAGCTTTCTTT.

CDR3 sequence: CASLFRDRVKSETQYF. CDR3 nucleotides: TGTGCCAGCCTGTTCCGGGACAGGGTTAAGTCAGAGACCCAGTACTTC. The chain is built from TRBV6-6 and TRBJ2-5; 9 positions agree with TRBD1. V was pared by 8 bases and J by 4 bases, with 14 bases of the junction left unmatched. Germline-derived CDR1 and CDR2 are MNHNY and SVGAGI (reference sequence). CDR3 length equals 16 residues.

The genes are TRBV11-3 and TRBJ2-1; 7 nucleotides agree with TRBD2. The CDR3 sequence is 15 residues long. Unmatched junction bases numbered 5, after V lost 6 bases and J lost 0 bases. CDR1 and CDR2 from the germline V gene are SGHNT and YENEEA. The CDR3 nucleotides read TGTGCCAGCAGTCACGGGGGGAGCTCCTACAATGAGCAGTTCTTC. Protein sequence: CASSHGGSSYNEQFF. Full variable domain (remainder filled in from reference TRBV11-3 and TRBJ2-1): EAGVVQSPRYKIIEKKQPVAFWCNPISGHNTLYWYLQNLGQGPELLIRYENEEAVDDSQLPKDRFSAERLKGVDSTLKIQPAELGDSAVYLCASSHGGSSYNEQFFGPGTRLTVL.

J is TRBJ1-2 and V is TRBV19, with D unclear. V was trimmed by 4 bases and J by 1 base, leaving 4 bases between them. Per germline, CDR1 LNHDA and CDR2 SQIVND (reference sequence). CDR3 size: 12 residues. This chain's CDR3 is CASSTYNYGYTF. The CDR3 nucleotides are TGTGCCAGTAGTACATATAACTATGGCTACACCTTC.

This sequence joins TRBV7-6 and TRBJ1-1, with D unclear. The CDR3 runs to 15 residues. V lost 1 base and J 1 base, leaving 10 bases between the germline ends. Germline CDR1 SGHVS, CDR2 FNYEAQ. In DNA, the CDR3 is TGTGCCAGCAGCTTAGTAAGGCAGCCGAACACTGAAGCTTTCTTT. It codes for CASSLVRQPNTEAFF. Full variable domain (remainder filled in from reference TRBV7-6 and TRBJ1-1): GAGVSQSPRYKVTKRGQDVALRCDPISGHVSLYWYRQALGQGPEFLTYFNYEAQQDKSGLPNDRFSAERPEGSISTLTIQRTEQRDSAMYRCASSLVRQPNTEAFFGQGTRLTVV.

The rearrangement links TRBV6-5 to TRBJ2-3; TRBD2 might be the D (6 bases). This CDR3 spans 15 amino acids. From germline, CDR1 is MNHEY and CDR2 SVGAGI. V lost 6 bases and J 5 bases, leaving 18 bases between the germline ends. The CDR3 DNA sequence: TGTGCCAGCAGACCCCCGGGACTCGAGGGAGATACGCAGTATTTT. It is translated as CASRPPGLEGDTQYF.

CDR3 sequence: CASAGGLFRDEQFF. The CDR3 DNA is TGTGCCAGCGCGGGGGGGCTTTTTAGGGATGAGCAGTTCTTC. The J gene is TRBJ2-1, the V gene TRBV9; 9 bases align to TRBD2. Losses at the gene ends were 7 bases for V and 8 bases for J; bases not matched to a gene: 10. The germline gives CDR1 SGDLS, CDR2 YYNGEE. CDR3 size: 14 residues. Full variable domain (rest looked up from reference TRBV9 and TRBJ2-1): DSGVTQTPKHLITATGQRVTLRCSPRSGDLSVYWYQQSLDQGLQFLIQYYNGEERAKGNILERFSAQQFPDLHSELNLSSLELGDSALYFCASAGGLFRDEQFFGPGTRLTVL.

The chain uses TRBV7-8 and TRBJ2-7; TRBD2 matches 12 bases. Germline loops: CDR1 SGHVS, CDR2 FQNEAQ. CDR3 length: 16 amino acids. V shed 5 bases, J shed 1 base, and the junction held 6 bases outside the gene matches. CDR3 amino acids: CASSRQLAGGSYEQYF. DNA of the CDR3: TGTGCCAGCAGCCGACAGCTAGCGGGGGGGTCCTACGAGCAGTACTTC.

This chain joins TRBV12-3 or TRBV12-4 and TRBJ2-5, with a tentative D call TRBD2 (6 bases). Trimming pared 4 bases from V and 4 bases from J, leaving 7 bases between. CDR3 size: 12 residues. CDR3 DNA sequence: TGTGCCAGCAGTTGGGGAGGAGAGACCCAGTACTTC. This encodes CASSWGGETQYF.

The rearrangement uses TRBV25-1 and TRBJ1-4; no clear D. Germline CDR1 MGHDK, CDR2 SYGVNS. The CDR3 length is 15 residues. Trimming pared 2 bases from V and 8 bases from J, leaving 15 bases between. CDR3 sequence (DNA): TGTGCCAGCAGTGAAAGGGCCGGTAGGGAGGAAAAACTGTTTTTT. This codes for CASSERAGREEKLFF.

V and J are TRBV29-1 and TRBJ1-1; 7 nucleotides match TRBD1. J gave up 11 bases and V 7 bases, and 10 bases lay outside the gene matches. This CDR3 is built from 11 residues. Germline V gene data show CDR1 as SQVTM and CDR2 as ANQGSEA. The CDR3 sequence: CSDQGGGEAFF. In DNA form, the CDR3 reads TGCAGCGACCAGGGGGGCGGAGAGGCTTTCTTT.

The J gene is TRBJ1-1, the V gene TRBV3-1 (or the pseudogene TRBV3-2); maybe TRBD1 (5 bases). Trimming took 1 base from V and 3 from J, leaving 9 bases between them. Germline V gene data show CDR1 as LGHDT and CDR2 as YNNKEL (reference sequence). The CDR3 is 14 amino acids. The CDR3 reads CASSQAGRDTEAFF. The CDR3 DNA reads TGTGCCAGCAGCCAAGCAGGGAGAGACACTGAAGCTTTCTTT.

The chain uses TRBV6-5 and TRBJ2-7; TRBD2 matches 7 bases. The CDR3 runs 14 residues. The J segment lost 3 bases and the V segment lost 6 bases, leaving 8 bases of the junction unmatched. The germline V gene has CDR1 MNHEY and CDR2 SVGAGI. The CDR3 spells CASSLLAGDYEQYF. In DNA, the CDR3 is TGTGCCAGCAGCCTCCTCGCGGGGGACTACGAGCAGTACTTC.